A selection of T cell receptor beta chains follows, all from one sample in a study of shared clonotypes between healthy human individuals. Libraries were prepared by immunoSEQ multiplex PCR; TCRdb keeps only in-frame clonotypes and omits some of them. Of approximately 95,000 clones listed, roughly 69% are singletons. The sequencing sample was made of memory CD8+ T cells sorted from blood. The receptors were sampled from a man aged 25 to 40 in good health. CDR3s include the opening cysteine and the closing phenylalanine or tryptophan. D genes are given only for firm matches. Clone size, where shown, is once, few, many, or a class for clones that have expanded.

>TRBJ2-2|TRBD2|NA|TRBV19
CASSIVPGTSGSGVYTGELFF
TGTGCCAGTAGTATAGTCCCCGGGACTAGCGGGAGTGGGGTCTACACCGGGGAGCTGTTTTTT
>TRBJ2-3|TRBD2|NA|TRBV7-6
CASSLGRLAVGTDTQYF
TGTGCCAGCAGCTTAGGCCGGCTAGCGGTAGGAACAGATACGCAGTATTTT
>TRBJ2-7|TRBD2|once|TRBV6-5
CASSRGTGGYEQYF
TGTGCCAGCAGTCGCGGAACGGGGGGCTACGAGCAGTACTTC
>TRBJ1-5|NA|NA|TRBV10-2
CASSERRVNQPQHF
TGCGCCAGCAGTGAGAGACGCGTCAATCAGCCCCAGCATTTT
>TRBJ1-5|NA|NA|TRBV21-1
CASRFLLHHQPQHF
TGTGCCAGCAGATTTTTATTACATCATCAGCCCCAGCATTTT
>TRBJ2-7|NA|many|TRBV7-9
CASSTSDTYEQYF
TGTGCCAGCAGCACCTCGGACACTTACGAGCAGTACTTC
>TRBJ2-7|NA|once|TRBV10-1
CASSDSFLASEQYF
TGCGCCAGCAGTGACTCGTTCTTGGCCAGCGAGCAGTACTTC
>TRBJ2-1|NA|once|TRBV5-5
CASTSITRGARGSYNEQFF
TGTGCCAGCACTTCAATAACCAGGGGGGCGCGGGGATCCTACAATGAGCAGTTCTTC
>TRBJ2-2|NA|NA|TRBV25-1
CASSGTPPGRPGGELFF
TGTGCCAGCAGTGGAACACCTCCGGGACGGCCCGGCGGGGAGCTGTTTTTT
>TRBJ1-6|TRBD1|NA|TRBV7-2
CASSFSGTALRSPLHF
TGTGCCAGCAGCTTCTCCGGGACAGCTCTTCGATCACCCCTCCACTTT
>TRBJ2-5|NA|many|TRBV23-1
CASPPRTRAETQYF
TGCGCCAGCCCCCCCCGGACACGGGCGGAGACCCAGTACTTC
>TRBJ1-5|TRBD1|NA|TRBV6-5
CASRGGQANQPQHF
TGTGCCAGCAGAGGAGGACAGGCTAATCAGCCCCAGCATTTT
>TRBJ2-7|NA|medium-sized|TRBV6-5
CASSPLGRNNEQYF
TGTGCCAGCAGCCCCCTCGGACGGAACAACGAGCAGTACTTC
>TRBJ2-1|NA|many|TRBV29-1
CSVHGLPSSYNEQFF
TGCAGCGTGCATGGACTGCCGAGCTCCTACAATGAGCAGTTCTTC
>TRBJ2-3|TRBD1|few|TRBV6-1
CASSEGTGGPDTQYF
TGTGCCAGCAGTGAAGGTACAGGGGGCCCAGATACGCAGTATTTT
>TRBJ1-1|NA|NA|TRBV2
CASGPPLQAFF
TGTGCCAGCGGGCCTCCCCTTCAAGCTTTCTTT
>TRBJ2-7|NA|NA|TRBV7-9
CASSLGRAYEQYF
TGTGCCAGCAGCTTAGGCAGAGCCTACGAGCAGTACTTC
>TRBJ2-3|NA|once|TRBV6-4
CASSARDSTDTQYF
TGTGCCAGCAGTGCCCGGGACAGCACAGATACGCAGTATTTT
>TRBJ2-3|TRBD2|NA|TRBV5-1
CASSLGSGPEDTQYF
TGCGCCAGCAGCTTGGGTAGCGGGCCAGAAGATACGCAGTATTTT
>TRBJ1-5|NA|NA|TRBV27
CASSPPGPNQPQHF
TGTGCCAGCAGTCCCCCGGGACCGAATCAGCCCCAGCATTTT
>TRBJ2-7|NA|few|TRBV28
CASSGSTYEQYF
TGTGCCAGCAGCGGGAGCACCTACGAGCAGTACTTC
>TRBJ1-3|NA|NA|TRBV29-1
CSVEDVQGLWGGNTIYF
TGCAGCGTTGAAGATGTCCAGGGGCTTTGGGGTGGAAACACCATATATTTT
>TRBJ2-2|TRBD1|few|TRBV19
CASSISSRTGGELFF
TGTGCCAGTAGTATTTCCTCCCGGACAGGCGGGGAGCTGTTTTTT
>TRBJ2-1|NA|NA|TRBV20-1
CSATQLNEQFF
TGCAGTGCTACCCAGCTAAATGAGCAGTTCTTC
>TRBJ2-7|NA|NA|TRBV7-2
CASSLVGGEYEQYF
TGTGCCAGCAGCTTAGTTGGGGGAGAATACGAGCAGTACTTC
>TRBJ1-5|NA|NA|TRBV23-1
CASSPPGAREGNQPQHF
TGCGCCAGCAGTCCCCCAGGAGCGCGGGAGGGCAATCAGCCCCAGCATTTT
>TRBJ2-7|NA|NA|TRBV4-1
CASSQAPGSEQYF
TGCGCCAGCAGCCAGGCTCCAGGTTCCGAGCAGTACTTC
>TRBJ2-1|TRBD2|NA|TRBV29-1
CSVVAGRSYNEQFF
TGCAGCGTGGTAGCGGGAAGGTCCTACAATGAGCAGTTCTTC
>TRBJ2-7|NA|NA|TRBV28
CASSFAGSSYEQYF
TGTGCCAGCAGTTTCGCAGGGAGCTCCTACGAGCAGTACTTC
>TRBJ2-1|TRBD1|NA|TRBV11-2
CASTPVDRDQYNEQFF
TGTGCCAGCACCCCCGTCGACAGGGATCAATACAATGAGCAGTTCTTC
>TRBJ2-1|TRBD2|few|TRBV7-9
CASSFTPLAGGHNEQFF
TGTGCCAGCAGCTTCACGCCTCTAGCGGGAGGTCACAATGAGCAGTTCTTC
>TRBJ2-1|TRBD2|few|TRBV6-6
CASSYTSGGVYNEQFF
TGTGCCAGCAGTTACACTAGCGGGGGAGTGTACAATGAGCAGTTCTTC
>TRBJ2-2|TRBD1|NA|TRBV7-2
CASSPRTGGTGELFF
TGTGCCAGCAGCCCCAGGACAGGTGGAACCGGGGAGCTGTTTTTT
>TRBJ2-5|NA|once|TRBV29-1
CSGAGNPKETQYF
TGCAGCGGGGCGGGGAACCCCAAAGAGACCCAGTACTTC
>TRBJ2-1|NA|few|TRBV9
CASSPTKDPYNEQFF
TGTGCCAGCAGCCCCACGAAAGATCCCTACAATGAGCAGTTCTTC
>TRBJ2-2|NA|few|TRBV19
CASRDTSNTGELFF
TGTGCCAGCCGGGACACCTCGAACACCGGGGAGCTGTTTTTT
>TRBJ1-5|TRBD1|NA|TRBV9
CASSSTGDPNQPQHF
TGTGCCAGCAGCTCCACAGGGGACCCGAATCAGCCCCAGCATTTT
>TRBJ2-6|TRBD1|few|TRBV4-2
CASSQVTGDYGANVLTF
TGTGCCAGCAGCCAAGTGACAGGGGATTATGGGGCCAACGTCCTGACTTTC
>TRBJ2-7|TRBD1|NA|TRBV28
CASTTPRRGTGSYEQYF
TGTGCCAGCACTACCCCTCGCCGGGGGACAGGGAGTTACGAGCAGTACTTC
>TRBJ2-1|TRBD1|once|TRBV27
CATGQGPYNEQFF
TGTGCCACCGGACAGGGGCCATACAATGAGCAGTTCTTC